Given below is one T cell receptor beta chain in context. Its antigen is not identified. This sample stems from a study of cytomegalovirus exposure and HLA in healthy donors. Study-wide results and limits: Upon later analysis, HLA-associated TCR beta chains proved more clonally expanded than other, equally common chains.

V lost 4 bases to trimming and J lost 12 bases, with 15 bases between them. The CDR3 contains 12 residues. Germline assignment: CDR1 MGHRA and CDR2 YSYEKL. The PCR employed 60 Vbeta primers together with 13 Jbeta primers. Repertoires were generated with immunoSEQ multiplex PCR, while TCRdb's copy carries only in-frame clones and drops some. The table lists tens of thousands of clones, around 78% of them singletons. Sequenced sample: PBMCs. This TCR derives from a male donor in good health and CMV-seropositive. V is TRBV4-1 and J is TRBJ1-2; TRBD1 might be the D (5 bases). As DNA, the CDR3 is TGCGCCAGCAGCCGCGCGGGGGGGAAACACACCTTC. As protein: CASSRAGGKHTF.